This T cell receptor beta chain was identified in a study of T cell repertoires in cytomegalovirus infection. Study details: Both recently identified HLA-C-restricted and well-studied HLA-B-restricted CMV epitopes were used in the study. A matching HLA type, together with CMV infection, was signaled by public TCR beta signatures.

As regards this clonotype: Antigen specificity is unknown.

The CDR3 covers 13 residues. The ends were cut back, 7 bases at V and 8 bases at J, with 15 bases in the middle. Study results and caveats: CMV-specific TCR beta clonotypes restricted by HLA-C dominated the ex vivo response.

In TCRdb, the reads were re-called with MiXCR into one record per CDR3 protein. The table records about 890,000 distinct CDR3 sequences, about 33% of them present only once. The receptor was derived from a human donor in good health (CMV status not recorded). Some clones in this sample may be carry-over from other donors' samples. This chain joins TRBV12-3 or TRBV12-4 and TRBJ2-1; TRBD2 might be the D (5 bases). The sample was cultured CD8+ T cells from PBMCs, taken from culture after CMV antigen stimulation. CDR3 sequence (DNA): TGTGCCAGCACTCGGGGAGTAGGCGATGAGCAGTTCTTC. It translates to CASTRGVGDEQFF.